These T cell receptor beta chains were read from a single sample in a study of blood T cell repertoires in COVID-19. The protocol was immunoSEQ multiplex PCR, while the TCRdb copy is restricted to in-frame clones and leaves out a portion. The sample contains about 280,000 clones, roughly four fifths of which appear only once. The sequenced sample consisted of peripheral blood. These receptors originate from a woman aged 45 to 65 who had recovered from COVID-19. CDR3s include the opening cysteine and the closing phenylalanine or tryptophan. The order of the fields is J gene, V gene, D gene, clone size, CDR3 DNA, CDR3 protein. D genes are given only for firm matches. Size is stated for part of the rows, as once, few or many counts, or as a class when the clone is expanded.

TRBJ2-3 TRBV2 TRBD1 few TGTGCCAGCAGTACCCGGACAGGGAGCACAGATACGCAGTATTTT CASSTRTGSTDTQYF
TRBJ2-3 TRBV5-5 TRBD2 - TGTGCCAGCAGCCGATTGGGACTAGCGGAAGCAGATACGCAGTATTTT CASSRLGLAEADTQYF
TRBJ2-1 TRBV5-6 TRBD2 - TGTGCCAGCAGCAGTAGCGGGTACTATAATTTCAATGAGCAGTTCTTC CASSSSGYYNFNEQFF
TRBJ1-2 TRBV9 - - TGTGCCAGCAGCGTAGAGTTAGCTAACTATGGCTACACCTTC CASSVELANYGYTF
TRBJ2-7 TRBV5-1 TRBD2 - TGCGCCAGCAGTCGACTAGCGGGGACTACCTACGAGCAGTACTTC CASSRLAGTTYEQYF
TRBJ2-5 TRBV23-1 TRBD2 - TGCGCCAGCAGTCAATCAAAGCGGGAGGGCCAAGAGACCCAGTACTTC CASSQSKREGQETQYF
TRBJ2-1 TRBV20-1 TRBD2 once TGCAGTGCTAGTTCTCGGGGGGGGTTGGGTGAGCAGTTCTTC CSASSRGGLGEQFF
TRBJ1-1 TRBV28 - - TGTGCCTCAAGACAGCCGAACACTGAAGCTTTCTTT CASRQPNTEAFF
TRBJ2-1 TRBV7-2 TRBD2 - TGTGCCAGCAGCTTAGCCTCTAGCGGGGGGAGTTTCTACAATGAGCAGTTCTTC CASSLASSGGSFYNEQFF
TRBJ2-7 TRBV7-3 - - TGTGCCAGCAGCCCGCTGGCGGGGCCCCTGGGTCGAGAGCAGTACTTC CASSPLAGPLGREQYF
TRBJ2-1 TRBV20-1 - - TGCAGTGCTAGTGCTTACTACAATGAGCAGTTCTTC CSASAYYNEQFF
TRBJ2-1 TRBV2 - many TGTGCCAGCAGCGATCAGGGAATTCTTGGGAATGAGCAGTTCTTC CASSDQGILGNEQFF
TRBJ2-4 TRBV27 - few TGTGCCAGCGCCTACAGGGTTGCCAGCATTCAGTACTTC CASAYRVASIQYF
TRBJ2-1 TRBV6-2/TRBV6-3 TRBD2 - TGTGCCAGCAGTCAAACTAGCGGGAGCGTGGTTCTGGAGTACAATGAGCAGTTCTTC CASSQTSGSVVLEYNEQFF
TRBJ1-5 TRBV3-1/TRBV3-2 - - TGTGCCAGCAGCCAAGAGTTGAGTCAGCCCCAGCATTTT CASSQELSQPQHF
TRBJ2-3 TRBV7-9 TRBD2 - TGTGCCAGCAGCTTAGGACTAGCGTCAGATACGCAGTATTTT CASSLGLASDTQYF
TRBJ2-7 TRBV6-2/TRBV6-3 - - TGTGCCAGCAGTTACCGGGCAGGGGCTTCCTCCTACGAGCAGTACTTC CASSYRAGASSYEQYF
TRBJ1-2 TRBV6-2/TRBV6-3 TRBD1 - TGTGCCAGCAGTTCCGCGACAGGGGGCTTTGGCTACACCTTC CASSSATGGFGYTF
TRBJ2-5 TRBV6-2/TRBV6-3 - - TGTGCCAGCAGTTACTCGATAGCACCGCAAGAGACCCAGTACTTC CASSYSIAPQETQYF
TRBJ1-5 TRBV6-5 - - TGTGCCAGCAGTTACGGTGAGGATCAGCCCCAGCATTTT CASSYGEDQPQHF
TRBJ1-3 TRBV7-2 - - TGTGCCAGCAGCTTGAGGCAGGGGCTAACTGGAAACACCATATATTTT CASSLRQGLTGNTIYF
TRBJ1-2 TRBV4-3 TRBD1 - TGCGCCAGCAGCCAAGAGCCGGGACAGAACTATGGCTACACCTTC CASSQEPGQNYGYTF
TRBJ2-7 TRBV5-1 TRBD1 - TGCGCCAGCTCCTGGGCAGGGGGAGACGAGCAGTACTTC CASSWAGGDEQYF
TRBJ2-7 TRBV18 TRBD2 - TGTGCCAGCTCACCTGCGGGACTAAACTCCTACGAGCAGTACTTC CASSPAGLNSYEQYF
TRBJ2-4 TRBV4-1 - - TGCGCCACCGGACACTACCAAAACATTCAGTACTTC CATGHYQNIQYF
TRBJ1-1 TRBV18 - - TGTGCCAGCTCACCCGGCGGGGCTCTGAACACTGAAGCTTTCTTT CASSPGGALNTEAFF
TRBJ2-3 TRBV2 - - TGTGCCAGCACCCCACAGCCGGGACTGCCTGGTCTTACGCAGTATTTT CASTPQPGLPGLTQYF
TRBJ1-6 TRBV4-3 TRBD1 - TGCGCCAGCAGCCAGGGACAGGCCCTTTATAATTCACCCCTCCACTTT CASSQGQALYNSPLHF
TRBJ2-7 TRBV7-9 TRBD2 - TGTGCCAGCAGCCCCCCGGATGGGGGCGGGAGGCAGCTCGAGCAGTACTTC CASSPPDGGGRQLEQYF
TRBJ1-1 TRBV3-1/TRBV3-2 - - TGTGCCAGCAGCCGGGCCGCTGAAGCTTTCTTT CASSRAAEAFF
TRBJ2-7 TRBV25-1 - - TGTGCCAGCACCCGGTGGTGGGACTCTGACTCCTACGAGCAGTACTTC CASTRWWDSDSYEQYF
TRBJ2-5 TRBV5-1 - - TGCGCCAGCAGCTTGGGCTACGTGGGCAGCGAGACCCAGTACTTC CASSLGYVGSETQYF